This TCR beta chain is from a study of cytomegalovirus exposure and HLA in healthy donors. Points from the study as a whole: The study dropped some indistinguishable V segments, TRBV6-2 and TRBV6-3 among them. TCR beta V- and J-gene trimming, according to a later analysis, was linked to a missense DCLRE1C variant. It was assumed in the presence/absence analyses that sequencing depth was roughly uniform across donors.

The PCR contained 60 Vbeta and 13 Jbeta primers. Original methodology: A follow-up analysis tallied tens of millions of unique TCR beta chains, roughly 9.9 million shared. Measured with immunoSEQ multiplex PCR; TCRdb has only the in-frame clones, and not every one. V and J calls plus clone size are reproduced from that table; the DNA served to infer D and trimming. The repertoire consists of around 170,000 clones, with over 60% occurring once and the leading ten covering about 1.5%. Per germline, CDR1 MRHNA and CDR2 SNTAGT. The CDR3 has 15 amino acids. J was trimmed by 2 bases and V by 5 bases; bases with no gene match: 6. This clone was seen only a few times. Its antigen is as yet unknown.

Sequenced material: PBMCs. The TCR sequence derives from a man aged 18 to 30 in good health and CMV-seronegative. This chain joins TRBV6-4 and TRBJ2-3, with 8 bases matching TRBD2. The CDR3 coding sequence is TGTGCCAGCAGTCACGGTAGCGGGGACACAGATACGCAGTATTTT. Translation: CASSHGSGDTDTQYF.